Each of the 30 T cell receptor beta chains below was sequenced from the same sample in a study of graft-versus-host responses after intestinal transplantation. Measured with immunoSEQ multiplex PCR; TCRdb has only the in-frame clones, and not every one. The table includes around 96,000 clones, 90% detected once. The sequencing used PBMCs, collected approximately 470 days after intestinal transplant. The receptors were gathered from a human patient who received an intestinal transplant, so some T cells may come from the graft donor.

This clone was recorded only once. This rearrangement joins TRBV27 to TRBJ1-5; 8 positions agree with TRBD1. There are 15 residues in the CDR3. Germline CDR1 MNHEY, CDR2 SMNVEV (reference sequence). Trimming removed 2 bases from V and 7 bases from J; junction bases left unmatched: 7. CDR3 residues: CASSLVATGEQPQHF. CDR3 in DNA: TGTGCCAGCAGTTTAGTAGCGACAGGGGAGCAGCCCCAGCATTTT.

The chain has TRBV9 and TRBJ2-1, with D uncertain. V was clipped by 0 bases and J by 7 bases, with 8 bases between them. The germline V gene has CDR1 SGDLS and CDR2 YYNGEE. The CDR3 length is 13 residues. The CDR3 here is CASSVVAGNEQFF. The CDR3 DNA is TGTGCCAGCAGCGTAGTTGCTGGTAATGAGCAGTTCTTC.

The V call is TRBV7-9, the J call TRBJ1-1; the D gene is possibly TRBD1 (5 bases). V gave up 4 bases and J gave up 5 bases, with 8 bases separating them. CDR1 and CDR2 from the germline V gene are SEHNR and FQNEAQ (reference sequence). The CDR3 totals 12 residues. This CDR3 is CASSWGVTEAFF. DNA for the CDR3: TGTGCCAGCAGCTGGGGCGTTACTGAAGCTTTCTTT. The full variable domain, in which reference TRBV7-9 and TRBJ1-1 provide the parts outside the CDR3, is DTGVSQNPRHKITKRGQNVTFRCDPISEHNRLYWYRQTLGQGPEFLTYFQNEAQLEKSRLLSDRFSAERPKGSFSTLEIQRTEQGDSAMYLCASSWGVTEAFFGQGTRLTVV.

The V call is TRBV6-5, the J call TRBJ1-2; D not certain. This CDR3 has 8 residues. Per germline, CDR1 MNHEY and CDR2 SVGAGI. The ends were cut back, 7 bases at V and 10 bases at J, with 4 bases in the middle. The CDR3 bases are TGTGCCAGCAACCCCTACACCTTC. Its translation: CASNPYTF.

The table lists this clone with a few counts. The chain recombines TRBV27 with TRBJ1-5; TRBD1 matches 9 bases. Trimming cost V 10 bases and J 3 bases; bases outside gene matches: 4. The germline V gene has CDR1 MNHEY and CDR2 SMNVEV (reference sequence). The CDR3 covers 13 residues. The CDR3 DNA reads as TGTGCCACGGGACAGGGAATCAATCAGCCCCAGCATTTT. Translation gives CATGQGINQPQHF.

V usage is TRBV6-5 and J usage is TRBJ2-4; 8 nucleotides align to TRBD2. CDR1 MNHEY and CDR2 SVGAGI come from the germline V gene. V shed 8 bases, J shed 1 base, and the junction held 4 bases outside the gene matches. The CDR3 sequence is 14 residues long. The CDR3 bases are TGTGCCAGCGCCGGGGGGGTGGCCAAAAACATTCAGTACTTC. Translation: CASAGGVAKNIQYF.

The chain has TRBV16 and TRBJ2-7; TRBD2 matches at 8 bases. CDR3 length: 14 amino acids. The V and J ends lost 4 bases and 9 bases, in that order; junction bases with no gene match: 11. Germline values: CDR1 KGHSY, CDR2 FQNENV. CDR3 bases: TGTGCCAGCAGCCTATCCGGGGGGGGCCCCCGGCAGTACTTC. Its translation is CASSLSGGGPRQYF.

The chain joins TRBV7-2 to TRBJ1-2; D is undetermined. Per germline, CDR1 SGHTA and CDR2 FQGNSA. V dropped 1 base and J dropped 1 base, with 7 bases sitting between them. The CDR3 spans 14 residues. The chain's CDR3 is CASSLDWVNYGYTF. Written as DNA, the CDR3 is TGTGCCAGCAGCTTAGACTGGGTTAACTATGGCTACACCTTC.

The chain is built from TRBV2 and TRBJ1-2; D is ambiguous. With 3 bases removed from V and 0 bases from J, the gap between germline ends came to 11 bases. This CDR3 has 15 amino acids. CDR1 and CDR2 (germline): SNHLY, FYNNEI. This CDR3 is CASSEGRGSNYGYTF. DNA for the CDR3: TGTGCCAGCAGTGAGGGTAGAGGTTCTAACTATGGCTACACCTTC.

CDR3 nucleotides: TGTGCCAGCAGCTTAAGAGGACACCAAATCTACGAGCAGTACTTC. It is translated as CASSLRGHQIYEQYF. The J gene is TRBJ2-7, the V gene TRBV13; perhaps TRBD1 as D (5 bases). Germline V lookup: CDR1 PRHDT, CDR2 FYEKMQ (reference sequence). Trimming pared 2 bases from V and 3 bases from J, leaving 14 bases between. The CDR3 extends over 15 amino acids.

The chain is built from TRBV4-2 and TRBJ2-5; D tentatively fits TRBD1 or TRBD2 (5 bases each). This CDR3 spans 16 amino acids. V dropped 5 bases and J dropped 4 bases, with 20 bases sitting between them. Germline loops: CDR1 LGHNA, CDR2 YNFKEQ. CDR3 DNA sequence: TGTGCCAGCAGCTCGCCGAGAGGGTGGGGCGGAGAGACCCAGTACTTC. It translates to CASSSPRGWGGETQYF.

The chain joins TRBV19 to TRBJ2-7; TRBD1 agrees at 7 bases. The trim removed 10 bases at V and 3 bases at J, leaving 12 bases unmatched. The CDR3 is made up of 14 amino acids. Germline V gene sequence: CDR1 LNHDA, CDR2 SQIVND (reference sequence). The CDR3 DNA follows: TGTGCCACTAAACGACAGGGCTTGGACTACGAGCAGTACTTC. Translating gives CATKRQGLDYEQYF.

In DNA form, the CDR3 reads TGTGCCAGCAGCTTTAGCGGGGGGGCCGGATACGAGCAGTACTTC. Amino acid sequence: CASSFSGGAGYEQYF. The rearrangement joins TRBV7-2 to TRBJ2-7; TRBD2 matches 11 bases. The V segment lost 3 bases and the J segment 4 bases; nucleotides outside the gene matches: 5. The length of the CDR3 is 15 residues. Germline V gives CDR1 SGHTA, CDR2 FQGNSA.

CDR3 bases: TGTGCCAGCACGGGACTAGCGAGTGAGCAGTTCTTC. Amino acids: CASTGLASEQFF. The rearrangement uses TRBV2 and TRBJ2-1, with 10 bases identical to TRBD2. V lost 7 bases to trimming and J lost 9 bases; unmatched junction nucleotides: 3. CDR1 is SNHLY, CDR2 FYNNEI, per germline. The CDR3 has 12 residues.

The chain employs TRBV5-3 and TRBJ1-2, with 7 bases identical to TRBD1. TRBV5-3 belongs to the ORF category, with a function that is uncertain. The V and J ends lost 4 bases and 2 bases, in that order; junction bases with no gene match: 2. This CDR3 spans 13 amino acids. The CDR3 loop is CARSGQANYGYTF. The CDR3 bases are TGTGCCAGAAGCGGACAGGCAAACTATGGCTACACCTTC.

CDR3 nucleotide sequence: TGTGCCAGCAGCTTAGAGGTGAAGCGCACAGATACGCAGTATTTT. Translating gives CASSLEVKRTDTQYF. V and J are TRBV7-8 and TRBJ2-3; D gene unclear. The ends were cut back, 1 base at V and 1 base at J, with 9 bases in the middle. CDR3 length: 15 residues. Germline V gives CDR1 SGHVS, CDR2 FQNEAQ.

This chain uses TRBV27 with TRBJ1-6; 10 bases align to TRBD1. This CDR3 has 15 amino acids. J gave up 9 bases and V 5 bases, and 7 bases lay outside the gene matches. Germline-derived CDR1 and CDR2 are MNHEY and SMNVEV (reference sequence). CDR3 loop: CASSPRQGAGSPLHF. In nucleotides, the CDR3 is TGTGCCAGCAGTCCACGACAGGGGGCTGGTTCACCCCTCCACTTT.

The V gene is TRBV19, the J gene TRBJ1-4; D remains unclear. V lost 5 bases and J lost 8, with 18 bases in between. Germline CDR1 LNHDA, CDR2 SQIVND (reference sequence). This CDR3 contains 15 residues. The CDR3 reads CASSPWGGTGEKLFF. In DNA, the CDR3 is TGTGCCAGTAGTCCCTGGGGAGGCACGGGGGAAAAACTGTTTTTT. Variable domain in full (rest from reference TRBV19 and TRBJ1-4): DGGITQSPKYLFRKEGQNVTLSCEQNLNHDAMYWYRQDPGQGLRLIYYSQIVNDFQKGDIAEGYSVSREKKESFPLTVTSAQKNPTAFYLCASSPWGGTGEKLFFGSGTQLSVL.

The rearrangement uses TRBV9 and TRBJ2-5; TRBD1 is a possible D gene (6 bases). The length of the CDR3 is 14 residues. The germline V gene has CDR1 SGDLS and CDR2 YYNGEE. V was shortened by 4 bases and J by 5 bases, with 15 bases between the two germline ends. The CDR3 sequence is CASSPRSGQETQYF. As DNA, the CDR3 is TGTGCCAGCAGCCCCCGGAGTGGACAGGAGACCCAGTACTTC. Full variable domain (rest looked up from reference TRBV9 and TRBJ2-5): DSGVTQTPKHLITATGQRVTLRCSPRSGDLSVYWYQQSLDQGLQFLIQYYNGEERAKGNILERFSAQQFPDLHSELNLSSLELGDSALYFCASSPRSGQETQYFGPGTRLLVL.

This clone occurred a few times. V gene TRBV9 combines with J gene TRBJ2-3; D may be TRBD2 (7 bases). The CDR3 has 14 residues. Germline CDR1 is SGDLS and CDR2 is YYNGEE. Trimming removed 4 bases at V and 6 bases at J, with 15 bases between. The DNA for the CDR3 is TGTGCCAGCAGCTTAAGGGGGGGCCCCGATACGCAGTATTTT. Protein sequence: CASSLRGGPDTQYF.

The V call is TRBV29-1, the J call TRBJ1-1, with D possibly being TRBD1 (5 bases). The V end was cut by 3 bases, the J end by 1 base, with 9 bases between. Germline assignment: CDR1 SQVTM and CDR2 ANQGSEA. The CDR3 has 13 residues. This CDR3 is CSVEWGGNTEAFF. The CDR3 nucleotides are TGCAGCGTTGAGTGGGGGGGGAACACTGAAGCTTTCTTT.

CDR3 DNA: TGTGCCAGCAGTGACGGGACTAGCGGCTACAATGAGCAGTTCTTC. Residues: CASSDGTSGYNEQFF. The chain has TRBV6-4 and TRBJ2-1; 11 bases match TRBD2. CDR1 is MRHNA, CDR2 SNTAGT, per germline. The length of the CDR3 is 15 residues. V trimming: 2 bases; J trimming: 3 bases; junction bases outside the gene matches: 0.

The CDR3 here is CASRATSSSGNTIYF. CDR3 DNA: TGTGCCAGCAGGGCGACGTCAAGCTCTGGAAACACCATATATTTT. The V gene is TRBV6-5, the J gene TRBJ1-3; D not resolved. Germline V gene sequence: CDR1 MNHEY, CDR2 SVGAGI. Deletions cut 6 bases from V and 0 bases from J, with 12 bases between. This CDR3 contains 15 residues.

This clone appeared a few times. V gene TRBV27 combines with J gene TRBJ2-2; possibly TRBD2 for D (6 bases). Germline values: CDR1 MNHEY, CDR2 SMNVEV (reference sequence). V was pared by 0 bases and J by 4 bases, with 9 bases between. CDR3 length: 15 amino acids. The CDR3 loop reads CASSLSGGSTGELFF. CDR3 bases: TGTGCCAGCAGTTTATCGGGGGGATCCACCGGGGAGCTGTTTTTT.

This chain connects TRBV10-3 to TRBJ1-5; D is perhaps TRBD1 (6 bases). Germline V CDR1 and CDR2: ENHRY, SYGVKD. The CDR3 consists of 15 residues. V lost 6 bases and J lost 0, with 12 bases in between. CDR3 amino acids: CAISSGQFSNQPQHF. DNA of the CDR3: TGTGCCATCAGCTCCGGACAGTTTAGCAATCAGCCCCAGCATTTT.

CDR3 protein: CASSRSGGPDEQFF. The CDR3 DNA is TGTGCCAGCAGTCGGAGCGGGGGGCCGGATGAGCAGTTCTTC. The chain couples TRBV11-2 to TRBJ2-1, with TRBD2 identical over 9 bases. The CDR3 has 14 residues. V was pared by 6 bases and J by 8 bases, with 8 bases of the junction left unmatched. Germline CDR1 reads SGHAT; CDR2 reads FQNNGV.

The chain is built from TRBV5-1 and TRBJ2-7, with 8 bases aligning to TRBD2. Germline-derived CDR1 and CDR2 are SGHRS and YFSETQ. CDR3 length: 13 amino acids. Losses at the gene ends were 4 bases for V and 5 bases for J; bases not matched to a gene: 5. The CDR3 nucleotides read TGCGCCAGCAGCCCGACTAGCGTCCACGAGCAGTACTTC. Amino acids: CASSPTSVHEQYF.

The chain recombines TRBV18 with TRBJ2-5, with 14 bases identical to TRBD2. This CDR3 comprises 17 residues. Germline V CDR1 and CDR2: KGHSH, LQKENI. V gave up 5 bases and J gave up 2 bases; unmatched junction bases: 7. The CDR3 is CASSTRTSGGQQETQYF. CDR3 in DNA: TGTGCCAGCTCAACCAGGACTAGCGGGGGGCAGCAAGAGACCCAGTACTTC.

V usage is TRBV29-1 and J usage is TRBJ1-1; the D gene is possibly TRBD1 (5 bases). V was shortened by 3 bases and J by 4 bases, with 12 bases between the two germline ends. Germline V gene data show CDR1 as SQVTM and CDR2 as ANQGSEA. This CDR3 has 13 amino acids. The CDR3 bases are TGCAGCGTTGAGGTCGCCAGGGCCACTGAAGCTTTCTTT. This translates into CSVEVARATEAFF.

The genes are TRBV9 and TRBJ2-3; 7 bases are shared with TRBD2. There are 15 residues in the CDR3. The trim removed 2 bases at V and 3 bases at J, leaving 6 bases unmatched. Per germline, CDR1 SGDLS and CDR2 YYNGEE. CDR3 residues: CASSVSGGVTDTQYF. As DNA, the CDR3 is TGTGCCAGCAGCGTGTCGGGGGGTGTGACAGATACGCAGTATTTT.